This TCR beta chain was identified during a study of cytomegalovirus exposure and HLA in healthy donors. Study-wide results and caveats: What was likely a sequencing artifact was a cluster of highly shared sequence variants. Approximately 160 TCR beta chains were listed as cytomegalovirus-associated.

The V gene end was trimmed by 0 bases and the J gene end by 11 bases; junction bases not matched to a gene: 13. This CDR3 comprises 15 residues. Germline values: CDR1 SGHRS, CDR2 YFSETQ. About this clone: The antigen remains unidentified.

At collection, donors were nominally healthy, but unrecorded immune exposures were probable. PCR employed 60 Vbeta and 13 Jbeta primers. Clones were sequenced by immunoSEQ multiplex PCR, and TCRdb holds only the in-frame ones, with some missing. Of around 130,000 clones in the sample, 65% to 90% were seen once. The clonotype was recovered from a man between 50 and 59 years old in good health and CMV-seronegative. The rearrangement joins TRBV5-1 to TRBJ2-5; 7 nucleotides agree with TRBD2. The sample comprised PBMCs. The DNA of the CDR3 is TGCGCCAGCAGCTTGGTCCCGGGGGGTTTAGGAGAGCAGTACTTC. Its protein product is CASSLVPGGLGEQYF.